The rows below give T cell receptor beta chains drawn from one sample of a study of cytomegalovirus exposure and HLA in healthy donors. This table comes from immunoSEQ multiplex PCR, and its TCRdb copy is limited to in-frame clones, with some not included. Of some 130,000 clones listed, 60% to 85% are singletons. Sequences were obtained from PBMCs. Source of these receptors: a woman in her thirties or forties in good health and CMV-seronegative. Both conserved end residues are part of each CDR3. Each record gives: V gene, D gene, clone size, J gene, CDR3 protein, CDR3 DNA. D genes are given only for firm matches. Clone size is not always given. Where it is, it says once, few, many or a class for expanded clones.

V gene: TRBV14; D gene: .; clone size: .; J gene: TRBJ1-3; CDR3 protein: CASSQGAAGGNTIYF; CDR3 DNA: TGTGCCAGCAGCCAAGGAGCGGCGGGGGGAAACACCATATATTTT
V gene: TRBV19; D gene: .; clone size: .; J gene: TRBJ2-5; CDR3 protein: CASSVQGSGTQYF; CDR3 DNA: TGTGCCAGTAGTGTCCAGGGGTCCGGGACCCAGTACTTC
V gene: TRBV5-1; D gene: .; clone size: .; J gene: TRBJ1-4; CDR3 protein: CANPDSPGEKLFF; CDR3 DNA: TGCGCCAACCCGGACAGCCCGGGGGAAAAACTGTTTTTT
V gene: TRBV27; D gene: .; clone size: .; J gene: TRBJ2-1; CDR3 protein: CASSLYVLSSYNEQFF; CDR3 DNA: TGTGCCAGCAGTTTATACGTTTTGAGCTCCTACAATGAGCAGTTCTTC
V gene: TRBV28; D gene: .; clone size: .; J gene: TRBJ2-7; CDR3 protein: CASSPRRLKVDEQYF; CDR3 DNA: TGTGCCAGCAGTCCCCGCCGACTGAAGGTAGACGAGCAGTACTTC
V gene: TRBV30; D gene: TRBD2; clone size: .; J gene: TRBJ2-5; CDR3 protein: CAWSVQAGGTETQYF; CDR3 DNA: TGTGCCTGGAGTGTACAGGCGGGGGGGACCGAGACCCAGTACTTC
V gene: TRBV6-1; D gene: .; clone size: .; J gene: TRBJ2-7; CDR3 protein: CASSPGISYEQYF; CDR3 DNA: TGTGCCAGCAGTCCAGGGATTTCCTACGAGCAGTACTTC
V gene: TRBV7-9; D gene: .; clone size: .; J gene: TRBJ2-7; CDR3 protein: CASSLLPGETYEQYF; CDR3 DNA: TGTGCCAGCAGCTTATTACCAGGGGAAACCTACGAGCAGTACTTC
V gene: TRBV5-1; D gene: .; clone size: once; J gene: TRBJ2-3; CDR3 protein: CASSPLRGSTDTQYF; CDR3 DNA: TGCGCCAGCAGCCCCCTGCGCGGGAGCACAGATACGCAGTATTTT
V gene: TRBV5-6; D gene: .; clone size: once; J gene: TRBJ1-2; CDR3 protein: CASSSTTGYYGYTF; CDR3 DNA: TGTGCCAGCAGCTCCACGACGGGATATTATGGCTACACCTTC
V gene: TRBV7-8; D gene: .; clone size: .; J gene: TRBJ1-5; CDR3 protein: CASSYSVGEMEPQHF; CDR3 DNA: TGTGCCAGCAGCTATAGTGTCGGGGAGATGGAGCCCCAGCATTTT
V gene: TRBV7-3; D gene: TRBD1; clone size: .; J gene: TRBJ2-2; CDR3 protein: CASSIKRTGAGELFF; CDR3 DNA: TGTGCCAGCAGCATTAAAAGGACAGGGGCGGGGGAGCTGTTTTTT
V gene: TRBV9; D gene: TRBD1; clone size: .; J gene: TRBJ2-1; CDR3 protein: CASSKTGVDNEQFF; CDR3 DNA: TGTGCCAGCAGCAAGACAGGGGTCGACAATGAGCAGTTCTTC
V gene: TRBV28; D gene: .; clone size: .; J gene: TRBJ2-5; CDR3 protein: CASSLNPQGMEETQYF; CDR3 DNA: TGTGCCAGCAGTTTAAACCCGCAGGGAATGGAGGAGACCCAGTACTTC
V gene: TRBV19; D gene: .; clone size: .; J gene: TRBJ1-1; CDR3 protein: CASSIIGLRENTEAFF; CDR3 DNA: TGTGCCAGTAGTATAATCGGGCTCCGGGAGAACACTGAAGCTTTCTTT
V gene: TRBV29-1; D gene: .; clone size: .; J gene: TRBJ1-1; CDR3 protein: CSVGPTYGGVAFF; CDR3 DNA: TGCAGCGTTGGTCCCACATATGGGGGGGTGGCTTTCTTT
V gene: TRBV29-1; D gene: .; clone size: .; J gene: TRBJ2-1; CDR3 protein: CSVARSGEQFF; CDR3 DNA: TGCAGCGTTGCCCGTAGTGGTGAGCAGTTCTTC
V gene: TRBV4-2; D gene: TRBD2; clone size: once; J gene: TRBJ2-3; CDR3 protein: CASSQDPAREGSSTDTQYF; CDR3 DNA: TGTGCCAGCAGCCAAGATCCGGCGCGGGAGGGATCGAGCACAGATACGCAGTATTTT
V gene: TRBV7-3; D gene: .; clone size: .; J gene: TRBJ2-1; CDR3 protein: CASSLFKAERLRISYNEQFF; CDR3 DNA: TGTGCCAGCAGCTTATTCAAGGCTGAGAGATTGCGGATCTCCTACAATGAGCAGTTCTTC
V gene: TRBV9; D gene: TRBD2; clone size: few; J gene: TRBJ2-1; CDR3 protein: CASSVGVPTGTSGGFYNEQFF; CDR3 DNA: TGTGCCAGCAGCGTAGGCGTCCCCACCGGGACTAGCGGGGGGTTCTACAATGAGCAGTTCTTC
V gene: TRBV9; D gene: .; clone size: .; J gene: TRBJ2-2; CDR3 protein: CASSVDGAGELFF; CDR3 DNA: TGTGCCAGCAGCGTAGACGGGGCCGGGGAGCTGTTTTTT
V gene: TRBV5-1; D gene: TRBD1; clone size: .; J gene: TRBJ2-2; CDR3 protein: CASSFGTVNTGELFF; CDR3 DNA: TGCGCCAGCAGCTTCGGGACAGTGAACACCGGGGAGCTGTTTTTT
V gene: TRBV6-5; D gene: .; clone size: .; J gene: TRBJ1-2; CDR3 protein: CASRRDTSAGGYTF; CDR3 DNA: TGTGCCAGCAGAAGGGACACTTCGGCGGGTGGCTACACCTTC
V gene: TRBV4-1; D gene: TRBD1; clone size: .; J gene: TRBJ2-7; CDR3 protein: CASSQEQGAGYEQYF; CDR3 DNA: TGCGCCAGCAGCCAAGAACAGGGGGCAGGGTACGAGCAGTACTTC
V gene: TRBV10-3; D gene: TRBD2; clone size: .; J gene: TRBJ2-2; CDR3 protein: CAISGTSGAANTGELFF; CDR3 DNA: TGTGCCATCAGTGGTACTAGCGGGGCCGCGAACACCGGGGAGCTGTTTTTT
V gene: TRBV5-1; D gene: .; clone size: .; J gene: TRBJ1-1; CDR3 protein: CAPRTVPEAFF; CDR3 DNA: TGCGCCCCCAGGACAGTTCCTGAAGCTTTCTTT
V gene: TRBV5-1; D gene: TRBD1; clone size: .; J gene: TRBJ1-2; CDR3 protein: CASSLEQGGIYGYTF; CDR3 DNA: TGCGCCAGCAGCTTGGAACAGGGGGGGATCTATGGCTACACCTTC
V gene: TRBV18; D gene: TRBD2; clone size: .; J gene: TRBJ2-7; CDR3 protein: CASSPTSGDHEQYF; CDR3 DNA: TGTGCCAGCTCACCCACTAGCGGGGACCACGAGCAGTACTTC
V gene: TRBV29-1; D gene: .; clone size: .; J gene: TRBJ2-3; CDR3 protein: CSVELYGGRDTQYF; CDR3 DNA: TGCAGCGTTGAACTTTACGGTGGGAGAGATACGCAGTATTTT
V gene: TRBV2; D gene: TRBD1; clone size: .; J gene: TRBJ2-5; CDR3 protein: CASSTRNRGASETQYF; CDR3 DNA: TGTGCCAGCAGTACACGGAACAGGGGCGCGTCTGAGACCCAGTACTTC
V gene: TRBV28; D gene: .; clone size: .; J gene: TRBJ2-3; CDR3 protein: CASLPILTGTDTQYF; CDR3 DNA: TGTGCCAGCCTCCCGATCCTTACTGGCACAGATACGCAGTATTTT
V gene: TRBV4-2; D gene: .; clone size: .; J gene: TRBJ1-1; CDR3 protein: CASSQGQTNTEAFF; CDR3 DNA: TGTGCCAGCAGCCAAGGACAGACGAACACTGAAGCTTTCTTT
V gene: TRBV7-3; D gene: .; clone size: few; J gene: TRBJ1-1; CDR3 protein: CASSFGVSTEAFF; CDR3 DNA: TGTGCCAGCAGCTTCGGGGTGAGCACTGAAGCTTTCTTT
V gene: TRBV6-5; D gene: .; clone size: .; J gene: TRBJ1-2; CDR3 protein: CASSSSGVDGYTF; CDR3 DNA: TGTGCCAGCAGTTCCTCAGGGGTGGATGGCTACACCTTC
V gene: TRBV29-1; D gene: TRBD2; clone size: .; J gene: TRBJ2-1; CDR3 protein: CSALRGEFTGTSGSSFNNEQFF; CDR3 DNA: TGCAGCGCTCTACGAGGGGAATTTACCGGGACTAGCGGGTCCTCGTTTAACAATGAGCAGTTCTTC
V gene: TRBV4-2; D gene: .; clone size: .; J gene: TRBJ2-5; CDR3 protein: CASSPPGETQYF; CDR3 DNA: TGTGCCAGCAGCCCCCCCGGGGAGACCCAGTACTTC
V gene: TRBV7-8; D gene: .; clone size: few; J gene: TRBJ1-1; CDR3 protein: CASSFPGEKTEAFF; CDR3 DNA: TGTGCCAGCAGCTTTCCAGGGGAGAAGACTGAAGCTTTCTTT